This TCR beta chain was profiled in a study of blood T cell repertoires in COVID-19. Assay: immunoSEQ multiplex PCR; the TCRdb copy retains only in-frame clones and omits some. This table holds 100,000 or so clones, more than 75% found once. From germline, CDR1 is SGDLS and CDR2 YYNGEE. This CDR3 contains 15 residues. Losses at the gene ends were 4 bases for V and 4 bases for J; bases not matched to a gene: 5. This clonotype was obtained from a human donor in a cohort sampled during active COVID-19. Material for sequencing was peripheral blood. The chain has TRBV9 and TRBJ1-2; 12 bases fit TRBD1. The chain's CDR3 is CASSSGTGGGYGYTF. The CDR3 nucleotides read TGTGCCAGCAGCTCGGGGACAGGGGGCGGCTATGGCTACACCTTC.